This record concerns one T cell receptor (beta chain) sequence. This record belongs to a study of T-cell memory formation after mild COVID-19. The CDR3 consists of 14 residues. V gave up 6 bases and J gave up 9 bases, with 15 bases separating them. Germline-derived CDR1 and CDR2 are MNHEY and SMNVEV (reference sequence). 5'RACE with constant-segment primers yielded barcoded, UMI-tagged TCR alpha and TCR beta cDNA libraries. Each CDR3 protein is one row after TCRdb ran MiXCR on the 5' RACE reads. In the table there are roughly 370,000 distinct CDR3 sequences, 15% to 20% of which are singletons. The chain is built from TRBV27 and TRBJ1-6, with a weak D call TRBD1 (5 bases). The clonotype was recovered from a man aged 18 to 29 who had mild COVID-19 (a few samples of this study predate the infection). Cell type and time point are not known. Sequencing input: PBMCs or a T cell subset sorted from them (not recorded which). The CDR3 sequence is CASSAGTSSSPLHF. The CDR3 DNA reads TGTGCCAGCAGCGCAGGGACTTCAAGTTCACCCCTCCACTTT.